This entry describes one T cell receptor beta chain. Its antigen is as yet unknown. This record belongs to a study of cytomegalovirus exposure and HLA in healthy donors. Findings and limits, study-wide: The classifier was said to identify cytomegalovirus status with high specificity and sensitivity.

Germline assignment: CDR1 KGHSH and CDR2 LQKENI. V lost 2 bases and J lost 1, with 8 bases in between. This CDR3 spans 14 amino acids. A multiplex PCR was run with 60 Vbeta primers and 13 Jbeta primers. Sequenced by immunoSEQ multiplex PCR; TCRdb stores in-frame clones only, minus some. The repertoire holds under 200,000 clones, with roughly 70% as singletons. The sample was PBMCs. The clonotype comes from a girl aged 10-17 years in good health and CMV-seronegative. The gene calls are TRBV18 and TRBJ1-1; tentatively, D is TRBD1 (5 bases). For the CDR3, the DNA is TGTGCCAGCTCACCAGGACATGGGAACACTGAAGCTTTCTTT. Translation: CASSPGHGNTEAFF.